These 13 T cell receptor beta chains share one sample of origin, sequenced in a study of post-analysis software for immune sequencing data. Notes on the study in general: There were a few TRBV segments more frequent in patients than controls, and TRBV5-6, TRBV5-1 and TRBV20-1 were among them.

Their recognized antigens are unknown. Presence of unique molecular identifiers characterized the TCR beta cDNA libraries. TCRdb ran MiXCR on the PCR reads and lists one entry per CDR3 protein. This table holds hundreds of thousands of distinct CDR3 sequences, under 70% found once. Specimen: blood. All receptors come from a girl aged 5-17 years with multiple sclerosis.

This clonotype turned up a few times. J is TRBJ2-5 and V is TRBV5-1; TRBD2 agrees at 8 bases. The germline V gene encodes CDR1 SGHRS and CDR2 YFSETQ. Trimming at V came to 2 bases and at J to 11 bases, leaving 17 bases not matched to a gene. The CDR3 is made up of 16 amino acids. In DNA, the CDR3 is TGCGCCAGCAGCTTTTTGTTTTCCGGGAGGGGAAATGAGCAGTACTTC. This encodes CASSFLFSGRGNEQYF. The full variable domain, completed using reference TRBV5-1 and TRBJ2-5, is KAGVTQTPRYLIKTRGQQVTLSCSPISGHRSVSWYQQTPGQGLQFLFEYFSETQRNKGNFPGRFSGRQFSNSRSEMNVSTLELGDSALYLCASSFLFSGRGNEQYFGPGTRLLVL.

This chain joins TRBV20-1 and TRBJ2-3, with 10 positions matching TRBD2. CDR3 length: 16 residues. With 2 bases clipped from V and 5 bases from J, the junction kept 10 bases outside the gene matches. Germline V gene sequence: CDR1 DFQATT, CDR2 SNEGSKA (reference sequence). For the CDR3, the DNA is TGCAGTGCTAGACCCCTAGCGGGAGAGGTCGGAGATACGCAGTATTTT. Its translation is CSARPLAGEVGDTQYF.

The chain joins TRBV5-1 to TRBJ1-4; 7 bases match TRBD1. From germline, CDR1 is SGHRS and CDR2 YFSETQ. The CDR3 consists of 15 residues. The V segment lost 1 base and the J segment 3 bases; nucleotides outside the gene matches: 3. CDR3: CASSLTGQANEKLFF. The DNA of the CDR3 is TGCGCCAGCAGCTTGACTGGACAGGCTAATGAAAAACTGTTTTTT.

The table lists this clonotype with a few counts. The gene calls are TRBV7-2 and TRBJ2-7; 10 nucleotides match TRBD2. The trim removed 7 bases at V and 0 bases at J, leaving 6 bases unmatched. The length of the CDR3 is 15 residues. Germline CDR1 is SGHTA and CDR2 is FQGNSA. The CDR3 bases are TGTGCCAGCACCCGACTAGCGGGCACCTCCTACGAGCAGTACTTC. Amino acids: CASTRLAGTSYEQYF.

The V and J genes are TRBV30 and TRBJ2-6; D is perhaps TRBD1 or TRBD2 (5 bases each). Germline V gene data show CDR1 as GTSNPN and CDR2 as SVGIG (reference sequence). V was pared by 5 bases and J by 7 bases, with 9 bases between. This CDR3 region has 12 residues. CDR3 bases: TGTGCCTGGGGGGGTGGAGCCAACGTCCTGACTTTC. As protein: CAWGGGANVLTF.

The V gene is TRBV20-1, the J gene TRBJ2-7; the D is unclear. The CDR3 totals 11 residues. Germline V CDR1 and CDR2: DFQATT, SNEGSKA (reference sequence). The V end lost 4 bases, the J end lost 3 bases, and 7 bases lay between the germline ends. CDR3 DNA: TGCAGTGCTATTGACGGCTACGAGCAGTACTTC. Translated, it gives CSAIDGYEQYF.

This clonotype turned up a few times. The chain employs TRBV12-3 or TRBV12-4 and TRBJ2-7; 8 bases are a match to TRBD1. The CDR3 runs to 14 residues. Trimming took 5 bases from V and 4 from J; bases not matched to a gene: 7. The CDR3 nucleotides are TGTGCCAGCAGTACAGGACAGGGTTGGTACGAGCAGTACTTC. Its translation: CASSTGQGWYEQYF.

In its sample, this clonotype was seen a few times. V is TRBV15 and J is TRBJ1-2, with unresolved D. V was pared by 0 bases and J by 3 bases, with 14 bases between. The CDR3 spans 16 residues. Germline assignment: CDR1 LNHNV and CDR2 YYDKDF (reference sequence). The CDR3 reads CATSRDLGRLHYGYTF. As DNA, the CDR3 is TGTGCCACCAGCAGAGATCTGGGCAGGCTCCACTATGGCTACACCTTC.

The gene calls are TRBV5-5 and TRBJ2-1, with no clear D. This CDR3 has 13 amino acids. Germline V gene lookup returns CDR1 SGHKS and CDR2 YYEKEE (reference sequence). The V and J ends lost 4 bases and 8 bases respectively, with 13 bases between them. The CDR3 protein is CASSRPLGDEQFF. The CDR3 coding sequence is TGTGCCAGCAGCAGGCCACTTGGCGATGAGCAGTTCTTC.

The chain combines TRBV7-2 with TRBJ1-5; 10 nucleotides match TRBD1. V shed 4 bases, J shed 0 bases, and the junction held 6 bases outside the gene matches. From germline, CDR1 is SGHTA and CDR2 FQGNSA. The CDR3 runs 17 residues. The CDR3 coding sequence is TGTGCCAGCAGCTCGGGGACAGGGGCTTATAGCAATCAGCCCCAGCATTTT. Amino acids: CASSSGTGAYSNQPQHF. The variable domain in full, with the rest retrieved from reference TRBV7-2 and TRBJ1-5, is GAGVSQSPSNKVTEKGKDVELRCDPISGHTALYWYRQSLGQGLEFLIYFQGNSAPDKSGLPSDRFSAERTGGSVSTLTIQRTQQEDSAVYLCASSSGTGAYSNQPQHFGDGTRLSIL.

This chain uses TRBV29-1 with TRBJ2-7; D call uncertain. The DNA matches TRBJ2-5 better at its end, which makes the J call doubtful. Germline CDR1 and CDR2: SQVTM and ANQGSEA. CDR3 length: 11 residues. The CDR3 DNA sequence: TGCAGCGTTGTCAGTATAGAGACCCAGTACTTC. Protein product: CSVVSIETQYF.

The rearrangement links TRBV6-1 to TRBJ2-3; 9 bases match TRBD2. The CDR3 is made up of 16 amino acids. Germline V lookup: CDR1 MNHNS, CDR2 SASEGT. The V segment lost 2 bases and the J segment 4 bases; nucleotides outside the gene matches: 7. The CDR3 nucleotides are TGTGCCAGCAGTGAACGGGCGGGAGGGATCGCAGATACGCAGTATTTT. Translated: CASSERAGGIADTQYF.

The table lists this clonotype with a few counts. J is TRBJ2-7 and V is TRBV29-1; 7 bases line up with TRBD2. V lost 0 bases and J lost 3; bases outside the gene matches: 8. The V gene's germline CDR1 is SQVTM and CDR2 ANQGSEA. The CDR3 covers 15 residues. CDR3 nucleotides: TGCAGCGTTGAAGAGCGTGCGCGGGGGAGCTACGAGCAGTACTTC. Amino acids: CSVEERARGSYEQYF.